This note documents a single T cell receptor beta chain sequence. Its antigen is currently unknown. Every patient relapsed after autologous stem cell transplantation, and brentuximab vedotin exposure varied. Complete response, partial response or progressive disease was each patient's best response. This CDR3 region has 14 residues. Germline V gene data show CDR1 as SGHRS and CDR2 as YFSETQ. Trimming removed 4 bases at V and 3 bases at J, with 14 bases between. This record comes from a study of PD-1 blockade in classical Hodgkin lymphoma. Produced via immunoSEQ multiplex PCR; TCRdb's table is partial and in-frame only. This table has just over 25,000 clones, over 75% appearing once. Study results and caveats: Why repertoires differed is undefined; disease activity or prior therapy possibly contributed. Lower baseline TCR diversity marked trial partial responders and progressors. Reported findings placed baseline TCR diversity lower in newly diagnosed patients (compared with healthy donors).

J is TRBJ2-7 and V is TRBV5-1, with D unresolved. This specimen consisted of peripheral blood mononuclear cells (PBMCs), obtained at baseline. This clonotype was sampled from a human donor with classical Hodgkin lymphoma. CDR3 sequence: CASSPQQANYEQYF. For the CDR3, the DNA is TGCGCCAGCAGCCCCCAGCAGGCGAACTACGAGCAGTACTTC.